This TCR beta chain was sequenced during a study of cytomegalovirus exposure and HLA in healthy donors. The CDR3 contains 14 residues. Germline V lookup: CDR1 MNHEY, CDR2 SMNVEV (reference sequence). Trimming removed 6 bases from V and 8 bases from J; junction bases left unmatched: 5. The PCR used 60 Vbeta and 13 Jbeta primers. The assay was immunoSEQ multiplex PCR, and TCRdb's table has in-frame clones only and misses some. The sample carries about 160,000 clones, approximately 85% recorded once. Study outcomes and limitations: Analysis was carried out at a later point, and it linked a missense DCLRE1C variant to TCR beta V- and J-gene trimming. Common viral pathogens seemed to be connected with several of the most significant clusters, according to a later analysis. Across HLA loci, a later analysis found differing TCR association rates, with DRB1 most and HLA-C fewest.

As regards this clone: Its antigen is not known.

The sample taken for sequencing was PBMCs. The genes are TRBV27 and TRBJ1-6; 9 nucleotides align to TRBD1. The receptor was derived from a man between 18 and 29 years old in good health and CMV-seropositive. This chain's CDR3 is CASSPGQGYSPLHF. The CDR3 DNA reads TGTGCCAGCAGCCCAGGACAGGGGTATTCACCCCTCCACTTT.